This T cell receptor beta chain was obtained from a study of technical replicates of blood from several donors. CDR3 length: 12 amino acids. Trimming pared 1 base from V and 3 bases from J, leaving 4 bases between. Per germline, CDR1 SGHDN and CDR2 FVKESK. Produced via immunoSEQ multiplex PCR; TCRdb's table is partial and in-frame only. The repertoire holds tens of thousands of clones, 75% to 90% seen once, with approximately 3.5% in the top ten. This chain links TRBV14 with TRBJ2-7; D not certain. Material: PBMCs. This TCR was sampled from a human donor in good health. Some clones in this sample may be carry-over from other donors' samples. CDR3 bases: TGTGCCAGCAGCCAAGTTCGCTACGAGCAGTACTTC. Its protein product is CASSQVRYEQYF.